Each of the 31 T cell receptor beta chains below was sequenced from the same sample in a study of cytomegalovirus exposure and HLA in healthy donors. The PCR was carried out with 60 Vbeta primers and 13 Jbeta primers. Using immunoSEQ multiplex PCR, the repertoire was profiled, and TCRdb retains in-frame clones only, with some absent. The sample shows 150,000 to 200,000 clones, and approximately 2% sits with its ten largest clones. The sequencing sample was made of PBMCs. All receptors come from a man aged 25 to 40 in good health and CMV-seronegative.

V is TRBV29-1 and J is TRBJ1-1, with D perhaps TRBD1 (6 bases). The CDR3 is 14 amino acids. V lost 3 bases, J lost 3 bases, and 14 bases lay in between. CDR1 and CDR2 (germline): SQVTM, ANQGSEA. The DNA for the CDR3 is TGCAGCGTTGAGTGGGCAGGGGTCCACACTGAAGCTTTCTTT. This sequence encodes CSVEWAGVHTEAFF.

V usage is TRBV9 and J usage is TRBJ1-4; 10 bases map to TRBD1. Per germline, CDR1 SGDLS and CDR2 YYNGEE. V trimming: 3 bases; J trimming: 3 bases; junction bases outside the gene matches: 5. This CDR3 region has 16 residues. CDR3: CASSATGGGANEKLFF. The CDR3 DNA follows: TGTGCCAGCAGCGCGACAGGGGGCGGTGCTAATGAAAAACTGTTTTTT.

The chain is built from TRBV30 and TRBJ1-2; unclear D gene. Germline V gene sequence: CDR1 GTSNPN, CDR2 SVGIG (reference sequence). The V end lost 5 bases, the J end lost 8 bases, and 12 bases lay between the germline ends. This CDR3 is built from 11 residues. CDR3: CAWGGNGGYTF. DNA of the CDR3: TGTGCCTGGGGCGGGAACGGAGGCTACACCTTC.

J is TRBJ1-1 and V is TRBV7-9, with a tentative D call TRBD1 (5 bases). The CDR3 is made up of 15 amino acids. Germline values: CDR1 SEHNR, CDR2 FQNEAQ (reference sequence). V gave up 2 bases and J gave up 3 bases, with 13 bases separating them. The CDR3 bases are TGTGCCAGCAGCTTACTTGGCCTAGGGGACACTGAAGCTTTCTTT. Encoded protein: CASSLLGLGDTEAFF. Together with reference TRBV7-9 and TRBJ1-1, the CDR3 gives the full variable domain: DTGVSQNPRHKITKRGQNVTFRCDPISEHNRLYWYRQTLGQGPEFLTYFQNEAQLEKSRLLSDRFSAERPKGSFSTLEIQRTEQGDSAMYLCASSLLGLGDTEAFFGQGTRLTVV.

The gene calls are TRBV7-8 and TRBJ2-5; D gene ambiguous. This CDR3 is 13 amino acids long. The germline gives CDR1 SGHVS, CDR2 FQNEAQ. Trimming took 1 base from V and 0 from J, leaving 3 bases between them. CDR3 DNA: TGTGCCAGCAGCTTAGGCGACCAAGAGACCCAGTACTTC. Protein product: CASSLGDQETQYF.

The chain is built from TRBV5-1 and TRBJ1-4; D is unclear. V lost 1 base, J lost 8 bases, and 6 bases lay in between. Germline assignment: CDR1 SGHRS and CDR2 YFSETQ. The CDR3 consists of 12 residues. The CDR3 sequence: CASSLSGEKLFF. In DNA, the CDR3 is TGCGCCAGCAGCTTGTCCGGGGAAAAACTGTTTTTT.

This chain joins TRBV11-3 and TRBJ2-7; TRBD2 matches 10 bases. Germline V gene sequence: CDR1 SGHNT, CDR2 YENEEA. This CDR3 contains 13 residues. The V and J ends lost 8 bases and 2 bases, in that order; junction bases with no gene match: 3. The CDR3 coding sequence is TGTGCCAGCTCTAGCGGGGGAGCCTACGAGCAGTACTTC. This encodes CASSSGGAYEQYF.

V gene TRBV6-5 combines with J gene TRBJ2-4; D is possibly TRBD2 (6 bases). Trimming took off 0 bases at V and 1 base at J, with 10 bases between the two ends. The CDR3 sequence is 16 residues long. Germline V gives CDR1 MNHEY, CDR2 SVGAGI. The CDR3 coding sequence is TGTGCCAGCAGTTACTCGATTGGGGGGGCCAAAAACATTCAGTACTTC. Protein: CASSYSIGGAKNIQYF.

The J gene is TRBJ1-3, the V gene TRBV7-2; D is uncertain. V was trimmed by 4 bases and J by 4 bases, leaving 14 bases between them. CDR1 SGHTA and CDR2 FQGNSA come from the germline V gene. This CDR3 is built from 15 residues. In nucleotides, the CDR3 is TGTGCCAGCAGCTCAAGCCAGGTCTCCGGAAACACCATATATTTT. Protein product: CASSSSQVSGNTIYF. The full variable domain, rest sourced from reference TRBV7-2 and TRBJ1-3, is GAGVSQSPSNKVTEKGKDVELRCDPISGHTALYWYRQSLGQGLEFLIYFQGNSAPDKSGLPSDRFSAERTGGSVSTLTIQRTQQEDSAVYLCASSSSQVSGNTIYFGEGSWLTVV.

The CDR3, as DNA: TGTGCCAGTGGGACAGGCCGACAGACTGTTATCCAGCATTTT. It specifies CASGTGRQTVIQHF. This chain connects TRBV19 to TRBJ1-5; 8 bases are a match to TRBD1. CDR1 and CDR2 from the germline V gene are LNHDA and SQIVND (reference sequence). With 8 bases clipped from V and 12 bases from J, the junction kept 15 bases outside the gene matches. This CDR3 comprises 14 residues.

The V gene is TRBV5-1, the J gene TRBJ2-7; TRBD2 agrees at 15 bases. This CDR3 contains 16 residues. Per the germline V gene, CDR1 is SGHRS and CDR2 is YFSETQ. V lost 2 bases and J lost 6; bases outside the gene matches: 6. The CDR3 region has the DNA TGCGCCAGCAGCTTCGGACTAGCGGGAGGGGCGGGCGAGCAGTACTTC. This codes for CASSFGLAGGAGEQYF.

The V call is TRBV9, the J call TRBJ1-1; 8 positions match TRBD1. This CDR3 is built from 15 residues. Per germline, CDR1 SGDLS and CDR2 YYNGEE. The V gene end was trimmed by 0 bases and the J gene end by 5 bases; junction bases not matched to a gene: 6. This CDR3 reads CASSVEGRGPTEAFF. The CDR3 DNA follows: TGTGCCAGCAGCGTAGAGGGCAGGGGGCCGACTGAAGCTTTCTTT.

V is TRBV11-2 and J is TRBJ1-1; D is undetermined. V lost 5 bases and J lost 6, with 16 bases in between. CDR3 length equals 14 residues. Germline CDR1 SGHAT, CDR2 FQNNGV. The CDR3 protein is CASSPPGLMAEAFF. DNA of the CDR3: TGTGCCAGCAGCCCCCCGGGGTTGATGGCTGAAGCTTTCTTT.

This chain links TRBV9 with TRBJ1-2, with 11 bases aligning to TRBD1. The junction had 7 bases not matched to a gene; V was cut back by 4 bases and J by 8 bases. The CDR3 contains 14 residues. The germline V gene has CDR1 SGDLS and CDR2 YYNGEE. CDR3 protein: CASSLGTGGEGYTF. The CDR3 nucleotides read TGTGCCAGCAGCCTTGGGACAGGGGGAGAGGGCTACACCTTC.

V and J are TRBV27 and TRBJ2-1; TRBD2 aligns across 12 bases. Losses at the gene ends were 6 bases for V and 7 bases for J; bases not matched to a gene: 1. This CDR3 is 13 amino acids long. The germline CDR1 and CDR2 sequences are MNHEY and SMNVEV (reference sequence). The CDR3 loop reads CASRGTSGNEQFF. The CDR3 nucleotides read TGTGCCAGCAGGGGGACTAGCGGGAATGAGCAGTTCTTC.

The CDR3, as DNA: TGTGCCTGGATGCCCGCGCACGAGGGAGGCTACACCTTC. Translated, it gives CAWMPAHEGGYTF. The rearrangement uses TRBV30 and TRBJ1-2; D gene uncertain. The CDR3 is 13 amino acids. V lost 4 bases and J lost 8, with 17 bases in between. The germline V gene encodes CDR1 GTSNPN and CDR2 SVGIG (reference sequence).

Regarding this clone: Other DNA sequences in this specimen translate into the identical CDR3. In DNA form, the CDR3 reads TGTGCCAGCAGTCTCCCGGGGACCTACGAGCAGTACTTC. Translation: CASSLPGTYEQYF. The V and J genes are TRBV6-5 and TRBJ2-7; tentative D call: TRBD2 (5 bases). The CDR3 is made up of 13 amino acids. Trimming removed 5 bases from V and 2 bases from J, with 10 bases in between. The germline gives CDR1 MNHEY, CDR2 SVGAGI.

The chain couples TRBV10-2 to TRBJ2-1; 13 bases match TRBD2. This CDR3 is built from 15 residues. The trim removed 5 bases at V and 10 bases at J, leaving 8 bases unmatched. Germline V gene sequence: CDR1 WSHSY, CDR2 SAAADI. CDR3: CASSPGLAGVTEQFF. In DNA, the CDR3 is TGCGCCAGCAGTCCCGGACTAGCGGGAGTGACAGAGCAGTTCTTC.

In the case of this clone: This CDR3 is also generated by other DNA sequences in the sample. The J gene is TRBJ2-3, the V gene TRBV10-1; 9 bases line up with TRBD1. Germline CDR1 reads WNHNN; CDR2 reads SYGVQD (reference sequence). The CDR3 is made up of 14 amino acids. The trim removed 5 bases at V and 1 base at J, leaving 1 base unmatched. CDR3 in amino acids: CASSRDRGTDTQYF. CDR3 DNA: TGCGCCAGCAGTAGGGACAGGGGCACAGATACGCAGTATTTT.

The chain joins TRBV28 to TRBJ1-1, with TRBD1 matching over 7 bases. V lost 5 bases and J lost 11; bases outside the gene matches: 5. Germline CDR1 is MDHEN and CDR2 is SYDVKM. The CDR3 runs to 11 residues. The CDR3 loop reads CASSKGTAAFF. The DNA of the CDR3 is TGTGCCAGCAGTAAAGGGACAGCGGCTTTCTTT.

The chain combines TRBV5-1 with TRBJ1-1; TRBD1 matches 8 bases. V lost 4 bases to trimming and J lost 2 bases; unmatched junction nucleotides: 7. Germline assignment: CDR1 SGHRS and CDR2 YFSETQ. The CDR3 consists of 15 residues. The CDR3 loop reads CASSTSTGDNTEAFF. The CDR3 DNA is TGCGCCAGCAGCACATCGACAGGGGATAACACTGAAGCTTTCTTT.

This sequence joins TRBV7-2 and TRBJ2-7; D unresolved. Germline CDR1 and CDR2: SGHTA and FQGNSA. CDR3 length equals 14 residues. V lost 5 bases to trimming and J lost 0 bases, with 11 bases between them. CDR3 protein: CASSLPGTSYEQYF. The CDR3 DNA is TGTGCCAGCAGCCTACCAGGCACCTCCTACGAGCAGTACTTC.

The chain carries TRBV5-5 and TRBJ2-7, with 8 bases lining up with TRBD1. J gave up 1 base and V 3 bases, and 6 bases lay outside the gene matches. Germline V gene sequence: CDR1 SGHKS, CDR2 YYEKEE (reference sequence). There are 15 residues in the CDR3. In DNA form, the CDR3 reads TGTGCCAGCAGCTGGACAGGGATTGAGTCCTACGAGCAGTACTTC. This sequence encodes CASSWTGIESYEQYF. Together with reference TRBV5-5 and TRBJ2-7, the CDR3 gives the full variable domain: DAGVTQSPTHLIKTRGQQVTLRCSPISGHKSVSWYQQVLGQGPQFIFQYYEKEERGRGNFPDRFSARQFPNYSSELNVNALLLGDSALYLCASSWTGIESYEQYFGPGTRLTVT.

The chain has TRBV7-9 and TRBJ1-1; possible D gene TRBD1, 6 bases. In germline, CDR1 is SEHNR, CDR2 FQNEAQ (reference sequence). The CDR3 loop spans 14 amino acids. Trimming stripped 4 bases from V and 4 bases from J, with 13 bases between. CDR3 coding DNA: TGTGCCAGCAGCTCTCAAACAGGGTTCACTGAAGCTTTCTTT. Protein product: CASSSQTGFTEAFF.

The chain employs TRBV5-1 and TRBJ2-5, with a possible D match to TRBD1 (5 bases). The germline CDR1 and CDR2 sequences are SGHRS and YFSETQ. V lost 1 base and J 2 bases, leaving 9 bases between the germline ends. This CDR3 region has 14 residues. CDR3 coding DNA: TGCGCCAGCAGCTTGAGGGGTTCACAAGAGACCCAGTACTTC. Translated: CASSLRGSQETQYF. Combining the CDR3 with reference TRBV5-1 and TRBJ2-5 gives the whole variable domain KAGVTQTPRYLIKTRGQQVTLSCSPISGHRSVSWYQQTPGQGLQFLFEYFSETQRNKGNFPGRFSGRQFSNSRSEMNVSTLELGDSALYLCASSLRGSQETQYFGPGTRLLVL.

This chain joins TRBV11-2 and TRBJ2-2, with D perhaps TRBD2 (6 bases). Germline V gene data show CDR1 as SGHAT and CDR2 as FQNNGV. This CDR3 has 16 residues. The V and J ends lost 1 base and 0 bases respectively, with 9 bases between them. The CDR3 loop is CASSLVPGANTGELFF. The CDR3 coding sequence is TGTGCCAGCAGCTTAGTTCCGGGGGCGAACACCGGGGAGCTGTTTTTT.

The chain has TRBV6-1 and TRBJ2-2; possible D gene TRBD1, 6 bases. This CDR3 has 18 amino acids. Trimming pared 3 bases from V and 4 bases from J, leaving 21 bases between. Germline V CDR1 and CDR2: MNHNS, SASEGT. In nucleotides, the CDR3 is TGTGCCAGCAGTGAGATGGGGGCGTCCTATGGTATCACCGGGGAGCTGTTTTTT. It translates to CASSEMGASYGITGELFF.

The chain uses TRBV7-3 and TRBJ2-3; 7 positions agree with TRBD2. The CDR3 consists of 14 residues. After removal of 2 bases from V and 5 bases from J, the junction contained 4 bases not matched to a gene. From germline, CDR1 is SGHTA and CDR2 FQGTGA. The CDR3 spells CASSLAGAEDTQYF. CDR3 DNA sequence: TGTGCCAGCAGCTTAGCGGGAGCTGAAGATACGCAGTATTTT.

The rearrangement joins TRBV5-1 to TRBJ2-5, with D possibly TRBD1 on 5 matching bases. Germline values: CDR1 SGHRS, CDR2 YFSETQ. V was clipped by 2 bases and J by 5 bases, with 13 bases between them. CDR3 length: 14 residues. The CDR3 DNA follows: TGCGCCAGCAGCTTCGGCAGGGCAGGCGAGACCCAGTACTTC. Its protein product is CASSFGRAGETQYF.

This chain links TRBV11-2 with TRBJ1-2, with 11 bases matching TRBD1. Trimming at V came to 8 bases and at J to 8 bases, leaving 10 bases not matched to a gene. Germline CDR1 SGHAT, CDR2 FQNNGV. This CDR3 has 14 residues. The CDR3 protein is CASRRTGGTSGYTF. The CDR3 DNA reads as TGTGCCAGCCGGCGGACAGGGGGCACCTCGGGCTACACCTTC.

V and J are TRBV7-3 and TRBJ2-5; TRBD2 aligns across 10 bases. Per the germline V gene, CDR1 is SGHTA and CDR2 is FQGTGA. The CDR3 extends over 14 amino acids. Losses at the gene ends were 5 bases for V and 3 bases for J; bases not matched to a gene: 3. The DNA of the CDR3 is TGTGCCAGCAGCCCGGGACTAGCGAAAGAGACCCAGTACTTC. It codes for CASSPGLAKETQYF.